This T cell receptor (beta chain) derives from a study of monozygotic twins with inflammatory bowel disease. Germline values: CDR1 SGHAT, CDR2 FQNNGV. CDR3 length: 14 residues. The UMIs carried a 6-nucleotide sample barcode, and they were added by template switching. TCRdb reprocessed the 5' RACE reads and stores each CDR3 protein as one record, lacking DNA. Its table lists around 150,000 distinct CDR3 sequences. The chain has TRBV11-2 and TRBJ2-1. This clonotype was sampled from a human donor with ulcerative colitis or Crohn's disease, or a healthy co-twin of an affected twin (not recorded which). The sequencing sample was made of blood. The CDR3 sequence is CASSLEARYNEQFF.